The sequence of this T cell receptor beta chain was determined in a study of PD-1 blockade in classical Hodgkin lymphoma. Study details: A 3 mg/kg intravenous dose of nivolumab was received by patients every 2 weeks. Study-level results: With CD4+ cells, TCR diversity rose significantly by C4D1, but not with CD8+ cells.

The germline gives CDR1 SGHNT, CDR2 YENEEA. CDR3 length: 13 amino acids. The V gene lost 3 bases and the J gene lost 1 base, with 6 bases spanning the gap. Sequencing used immunoSEQ multiplex PCR; TCRdb keeps in-frame clones, though not all of them. The sample holds more than 25,000 clones, 78% seen once. On this clone itself: The antigen is unknown.

With no exception, relapse followed autologous stem cell transplantation in all patients, and brentuximab vedotin exposure varied. This clonotype originated in a human donor with classical Hodgkin lymphoma. The rearrangement uses TRBV11-3 and TRBJ1-1; D gene ambiguous. The specimen was peripheral blood mononuclear cells (PBMCs), collected before the second cycle of nivolumab. The CDR3 is CASSFSENTEAFF. CDR3 nucleotides: TGTGCCAGCAGCTTTTCCGAGAACACTGAAGCTTTCTTT.